A selection of T cell receptor beta chains follows, all from one sample in a study of CD8 T cells in Susac syndrome. MiXCR, run by TCRdb on the immunoSEQ multiplex PCR reads, gives a single entry per CDR3 protein. The sample contains 150,000 to 200,000 distinct CDR3 sequences, around 94% of which appear only once. The sequenced sample was CD4+ T cells from PBMCs. The source of these receptors is a human donor with Susac syndrome. CDR3s include the opening cysteine and the closing phenylalanine or tryptophan. A D gene is named only where the DNA matches it firmly. Only part of the rows carry a size: once, few, many, or a class if the clone is expanded.

cdr3_nt: TGTGCCAGCTCACCGGAATTCCAGACTAACACCGGGGAGCTGTTTTTT
cdr3_aa: CASSPEFQTNTGELFF
v_call: TRBV18
d_call: NA
j_call: TRBJ2-2
clone_size: NA

cdr3_nt: TGTGCCCGGAAAGGTACAGCCTCCTACGAGCAGTACTTC
cdr3_aa: CARKGTASYEQYF
v_call: TRBV30
d_call: NA
j_call: TRBJ2-7
clone_size: NA

cdr3_nt: TGTGCCAGCAGCTTAAACTCCGACGGTGAGCAGTTCTTC
cdr3_aa: CASSLNSDGEQFF
v_call: TRBV7-3
d_call: NA
j_call: TRBJ2-1
clone_size: NA

cdr3_nt: TGTGCCAGCAGCGTCGGACTGTATGGCTACACCTTC
cdr3_aa: CASSVGLYGYTF
v_call: TRBV9
d_call: NA
j_call: TRBJ1-2
clone_size: NA

cdr3_nt: TGTGCCAGCAGTCGGACGGCAAACACTGAAGCTTTCTTT
cdr3_aa: CASSRTANTEAFF
v_call: TRBV3-1
d_call: NA
j_call: TRBJ1-1
clone_size: few

cdr3_nt: TGTGCCAGTAGTATAGTGTCTAGCGCCGGGGAGCTGTTTTTT
cdr3_aa: CASSIVSSAGELFF
v_call: TRBV19
d_call: NA
j_call: TRBJ2-2
clone_size: NA

cdr3_nt: TGTGCCAGCAGTGTTAACTCCGGGACAGCAGTTAACTATGGCTACACCTTC
cdr3_aa: CASSVNSGTAVNYGYTF
v_call: TRBV7-2
d_call: TRBD1
j_call: TRBJ1-2
clone_size: NA

cdr3_nt: TGTGCCAGCAGCCAAGGATCTCGGTCAGAGACCCAGTACTTC
cdr3_aa: CASSQGSRSETQYF
v_call: TRBV12-3/TRBV12-4
d_call: NA
j_call: TRBJ2-5
clone_size: NA

cdr3_nt: TGTGCCAGCAGTTCAATGGCCGGGAGGGATGGCTACACCTTC
cdr3_aa: CASSSMAGRDGYTF
v_call: TRBV11-2
d_call: NA
j_call: TRBJ1-2
clone_size: NA

cdr3_nt: TGTGCCAGCAGTTTTGAGGGACAGAACACAGATACGCAGTATTTT
cdr3_aa: CASSFEGQNTDTQYF
v_call: TRBV28
d_call: TRBD1
j_call: TRBJ2-3
clone_size: once

cdr3_nt: TGTGCCAGCAGCCAAACGAACCTCCGGGATACGAAGGGCTACACCTTC
cdr3_aa: CASSQTNLRDTKGYTF
v_call: TRBV3-1
d_call: NA
j_call: TRBJ1-2
clone_size: NA

cdr3_nt: TGCGCCAGCAGTGAGACAGTGAACACCGGGGAGCTGTTTTTT
cdr3_aa: CASSETVNTGELFF
v_call: TRBV10-2
d_call: NA
j_call: TRBJ2-2
clone_size: NA

cdr3_nt: TGTGCCAGCAGCCAAGATGGACTAGTTTTAAGTGAGCAGTTCTTC
cdr3_aa: CASSQDGLVLSEQFF
v_call: TRBV4-2
d_call: TRBD2
j_call: TRBJ2-1
clone_size: NA

cdr3_nt: TGCAGCGTTACACATGACAGGGGGGTAGGCGGGGAGCTGTTTTTT
cdr3_aa: CSVTHDRGVGGELFF
v_call: TRBV29-1
d_call: TRBD1
j_call: TRBJ2-2
clone_size: NA

cdr3_nt: TGTGCCAGCAGCGTAGATGGGACGAGGCCCTACAATGAGCAGTTCTTC
cdr3_aa: CASSVDGTRPYNEQFF
v_call: TRBV9
d_call: NA
j_call: TRBJ2-1
clone_size: NA

cdr3_nt: TGCGCCAGCAGGTACCGGGAGTTGTACAATGAGCAGTTCTTC
cdr3_aa: CASRYRELYNEQFF
v_call: TRBV5-1
d_call: NA
j_call: TRBJ2-1
clone_size: NA

cdr3_nt: TGTGCCAGCAGCTTAAATCAAAACATTCAGTACTTC
cdr3_aa: CASSLNQNIQYF
v_call: TRBV5-4
d_call: NA
j_call: TRBJ2-4
clone_size: NA

cdr3_nt: TGTGCCAGCATGGCCCCAGGGGGTGATCAGCCCCAGCATTTT
cdr3_aa: CASMAPGGDQPQHF
v_call: TRBV6-5
d_call: TRBD1
j_call: TRBJ1-5
clone_size: NA

cdr3_nt: TGCAGCGTTGACGGGGTTCTACAAGAGACCCAGTACTTC
cdr3_aa: CSVDGVLQETQYF
v_call: TRBV29-1
d_call: NA
j_call: TRBJ2-5
clone_size: NA

cdr3_nt: TGCGCCAGCAGCACCCGACTACGGTACGAGCAGTACTTC
cdr3_aa: CASSTRLRYEQYF
v_call: TRBV4-1
d_call: NA
j_call: TRBJ2-7
clone_size: NA

cdr3_nt: TGTGCCAGCAGCTTCGGTAGAGACAGTAGTTATGGCTACACCTTC
cdr3_aa: CASSFGRDSSYGYTF
v_call: TRBV5-6
d_call: NA
j_call: TRBJ1-2
clone_size: NA

cdr3_nt: TGCAGCTTCACCGGGACAGGGAGCTCCTACGAGCAGTACTTC
cdr3_aa: CSFTGTGSSYEQYF
v_call: TRBV29-1
d_call: TRBD1
j_call: TRBJ2-7
clone_size: NA

cdr3_nt: TGTGCCAGCTCCCCTGTACAGGGGGTTTCCTACGAGCAGTACTTC
cdr3_aa: CASSPVQGVSYEQYF
v_call: TRBV19
d_call: TRBD1
j_call: TRBJ2-7
clone_size: NA

cdr3_nt: TGTGCCAGCAGCCCGTACCGGGACTCGGCGGGCAATGAGCAGTTCTTC
cdr3_aa: CASSPYRDSAGNEQFF
v_call: TRBV14
d_call: NA
j_call: TRBJ2-1
clone_size: NA

cdr3_nt: TGTGCCACCAGTCGGGGAGGCTACAATGAGCAGTTCTTC
cdr3_aa: CATSRGGYNEQFF
v_call: TRBV24-1
d_call: NA
j_call: TRBJ2-1
clone_size: NA

cdr3_nt: TGTGCCAGCAGCTCGACAGGGTCGGGGACCCAGTACTTC
cdr3_aa: CASSSTGSGTQYF
v_call: TRBV7-6
d_call: TRBD1
j_call: TRBJ2-5
clone_size: NA

cdr3_nt: TGTGCCTGGAGTACGGATACTCCCGGGAGGCAGTATTTT
cdr3_aa: CAWSTDTPGRQYF
v_call: TRBV30
d_call: NA
j_call: TRBJ2-3
clone_size: NA

cdr3_nt: TGTGCCAGCAGCCAAGAAGTGGACAGAGGGGCTTTCTTT
cdr3_aa: CASSQEVDRGAFF
v_call: TRBV3-1
d_call: NA
j_call: TRBJ1-1
clone_size: NA

cdr3_nt: TGTGCCAGCAGTCCCGTAGGGGCCCCCACAGATACGCAGTATTTT
cdr3_aa: CASSPVGAPTDTQYF
v_call: TRBV6-1
d_call: NA
j_call: TRBJ2-3
clone_size: NA

cdr3_nt: TGTGCCAGCAGCTTAGAGGGTAGTAACACCGGGGAGCTGTTTTTT
cdr3_aa: CASSLEGSNTGELFF
v_call: TRBV11-2
d_call: NA
j_call: TRBJ2-2
clone_size: NA

cdr3_nt: TGTGCCAGCAGTGAGACAGGGACGGACTATGGCTACACCTTC
cdr3_aa: CASSETGTDYGYTF
v_call: TRBV25-1
d_call: TRBD1
j_call: TRBJ1-2
clone_size: NA

cdr3_nt: TGTGCCAGCAGTACCGGGACGATGGACATTCAGTACTTC
cdr3_aa: CASSTGTMDIQYF
v_call: TRBV12-3/TRBV12-4
d_call: NA
j_call: TRBJ2-4
clone_size: NA

cdr3_nt: TGTGCCAGCAGCCAAGAAGGGTATGACACTGAAGCTTTCTTT
cdr3_aa: CASSQEGYDTEAFF
v_call: TRBV3-1
d_call: NA
j_call: TRBJ1-1
clone_size: once

cdr3_nt: TGTGCCAGTGTCCAGGATAACCATGAGCAGTTCTTC
cdr3_aa: CASVQDNHEQFF
v_call: TRBV28
d_call: NA
j_call: TRBJ2-1
clone_size: NA

cdr3_nt: TGTGCCAGCTCACCAGTGGCGGGGGGGTCCTACAATGAGCAGTTCTTC
cdr3_aa: CASSPVAGGSYNEQFF
v_call: TRBV18
d_call: TRBD2
j_call: TRBJ2-1
clone_size: NA

cdr3_nt: TGCGCCAGCAGCCTACAACCTTCAGGGGATGAGCAGTACTTC
cdr3_aa: CASSLQPSGDEQYF
v_call: TRBV5-1
d_call: NA
j_call: TRBJ2-7
clone_size: NA

cdr3_nt: TGTGCCATGTATCCGGTGGCACGGGAGCAGTACTTC
cdr3_aa: CAMYPVAREQYF
v_call: TRBV21-1
d_call: NA
j_call: TRBJ2-7
clone_size: NA

cdr3_nt: TGTGCCAGCAGCTCCTGGGACTTCGTCCATGGGGATGAGCAGTTCTTC
cdr3_aa: CASSSWDFVHGDEQFF
v_call: TRBV5-8
d_call: NA
j_call: TRBJ2-1
clone_size: NA

cdr3_nt: TGTGCCAGCAGCTATGTGGGACAGGGGGTCACTGAAGCTTTCTTT
cdr3_aa: CASSYVGQGVTEAFF
v_call: TRBV7-2
d_call: TRBD1
j_call: TRBJ1-1
clone_size: NA

cdr3_nt: TGCAGTGCTGGAGGGACAGGGGCTGGCAATCAGCCCCAGCATTTT
cdr3_aa: CSAGGTGAGNQPQHF
v_call: TRBV20-1
d_call: TRBD1
j_call: TRBJ1-5
clone_size: NA

cdr3_nt: TGCAGTGAGGCTAGCGGGAGCACAGATACGCAGTATTTT
cdr3_aa: CSEASGSTDTQYF
v_call: TRBV20-1
d_call: TRBD2
j_call: TRBJ2-3
clone_size: NA

cdr3_nt: TGTGCCAGCAGCTTATTCCGTTACCAGGGTGGAACTGAAGCTTTCTTT
cdr3_aa: CASSLFRYQGGTEAFF
v_call: TRBV7-9
d_call: NA
j_call: TRBJ1-1
clone_size: NA